This is a list of T cell receptor beta chains from one sample in a study of OX40 agonist ivuxolimab in advanced cancers. This table comes from immunoSEQ multiplex PCR, and its TCRdb copy is limited to in-frame clones, with some not included. This sample has 80,000 to 100,000 clones, with roughly 91% found just once. The sequenced sample was CD4+ or CD8+ T cells sorted from blood, obtained in a trial of the OX40 agonist ivuxolimab. The receptors originated from an adult with an advanced solid tumor such as melanoma, head and neck, liver or kidney cancer. CDR3s include the opening cysteine and the closing phenylalanine or tryptophan. The order of the fields is D gene, J gene, V gene, clone size, CDR3 DNA, CDR3 protein. D genes are given only for firm matches. Part of the rows lack a size; the others show once, few, many or a class for expanded clones.

>NA|TRBJ1-2|TRBV5-1|NA
TGCGCCAGCAGCTTGAATGGGGTTGACTACACCTTC
CASSLNGVDYTF
>TRBD1|TRBJ1-6|TRBV5-1|few
TGCGCCAGCAGCTTCGGACAGGGGGCTTCACCCCTCCACTTT
CASSFGQGASPLHF
>NA|TRBJ2-7|TRBV6-5|NA
TGTGCCAGCAGCCCCACAGGGGGGGAGAGGGAGCAGTACTTC
CASSPTGGEREQYF
>NA|TRBJ1-1|TRBV13|NA
TGTGCCAGCAGCTTAGAGAGGGCGAACACTGAAGCTTTCTTT
CASSLERANTEAFF
>NA|TRBJ2-3|TRBV5-1|few
TGCGCCAGCAGCTTGGGTGGGGAAACAGATACGCAGTATTTT
CASSLGGETDTQYF
>NA|TRBJ2-7|TRBV11-2|NA
TGTGCCAGCAGCTTAGAGGCACAGGAAGCCTACGAGCAGTACTTC
CASSLEAQEAYEQYF
>TRBD1|TRBJ1-2|TRBV2|NA
TGTGCCAGCAGCGGGACAGGGGGCGGTGGCTACACCTTC
CASSGTGGGGYTF
>NA|TRBJ2-5|TRBV29-1|NA
TGCAGCGTTGCGATAGAGACCCAGTACTTC
CSVAIETQYF
>NA|TRBJ2-1|TRBV21-1|NA
TGTGCCAGCAGCCTCCGGGACGAGCAGTTCTTC
CASSLRDEQFF
>NA|TRBJ1-2|TRBV7-8|NA
TGTGCCAGCAGCTTAGCCATTGCTGTCAACTATGGCTACACCTTC
CASSLAIAVNYGYTF
>NA|TRBJ1-2|TRBV6-1|NA
TGTGCCAGCAGCCCTGCGGGGGACTTTTCGTGGGGCTACACCTTC
CASSPAGDFSWGYTF
>NA|TRBJ2-7|TRBV6-5|NA
TGTGCCAGCCAGCTAGGATACGAGCAGTACTTC
CASQLGYEQYF
>NA|TRBJ1-2|TRBV6-6|NA
TGTGCCAGCAGTTACTCAGGGAAGGGGCCCTATGGCTACACCTTC
CASSYSGKGPYGYTF
>NA|TRBJ2-2|TRBV7-3|NA
TGTGCCAGCAGCCCCACGGCAGGGGAGCTGTTTTTT
CASSPTAGELFF
>TRBD1|TRBJ1-1|TRBV6-5|once
TGTGCCAGCAGTTGGGGACAGGACAGGTTGAACACTGAAGCTTTCTTT
CASSWGQDRLNTEAFF
>NA|TRBJ1-2|TRBV7-6|NA
TGTGCCAGCAGCTTAGCACCAGGGCAGGGCAATGGCTACACCTTC
CASSLAPGQGNGYTF
>NA|TRBJ2-7|TRBV19|NA
TGTGCCAGTAGTATGGGATCGGGGAGCTCCTACGAGCAGTACTTC
CASSMGSGSSYEQYF
>NA|TRBJ2-7|TRBV7-2|NA
TGTGCCAGCAGCTTAGTACAGGCCTACGAGCAGTACTTC
CASSLVQAYEQYF
>TRBD2|TRBJ2-1|TRBV7-2|NA
TGTGCCAGCAGCTTAGTCCCTAGCGGGCTTAGCTCCTACAATGAGCAGTTCTTC
CASSLVPSGLSSYNEQFF
>NA|TRBJ1-5|TRBV21-1|once
TGTGCCAGCAGGATTGACAGCCTTAGCAATCAGCCCCAGCATTTT
CASRIDSLSNQPQHF
>NA|TRBJ1-6|TRBV25-1|NA
TGTGCCAGCAGTGCTGGGACAACCTATAATTCACCCCTCCACTTT
CASSAGTTYNSPLHF
>NA|TRBJ1-2|TRBV5-4|once
TGTGCCAGCAGCTGGACGCACAACTATGGCTACACCTTC
CASSWTHNYGYTF
>NA|TRBJ2-3|TRBV7-3|NA
TGTGCCAGCAGCTTGGGCGGGGAAAGAGATACGCAGTATTTT
CASSLGGERDTQYF
>TRBD2|TRBJ2-6|TRBV19|NA
TGTGCCAGTAGTCCTCTCGCGGGGGGCCCTTCGGGGGCCAACGTCCTGACTTTC
CASSPLAGGPSGANVLTF
>NA|TRBJ2-1|TRBV9|NA
TGTGCCAGCAGCGTCGGGGGGCAGAACGTACTTGGTGAGCAGTTCTTC
CASSVGGQNVLGEQFF
>NA|TRBJ2-5|TRBV5-6|NA
TGTGCCAGCAGCCCCTCGGGACATCGGCTAGAGACCCAGTACTTC
CASSPSGHRLETQYF
>NA|TRBJ2-5|TRBV19|NA
TGTGCCACGAGCGGTTCTAAAGAGACCCAGTACTTC
CATSGSKETQYF
>TRBD1|TRBJ1-5|TRBV6-1|NA
TGTGCCAGCAGTGGTAGACAGGGTACGAATCAGCCCCAGCATTTT
CASSGRQGTNQPQHF